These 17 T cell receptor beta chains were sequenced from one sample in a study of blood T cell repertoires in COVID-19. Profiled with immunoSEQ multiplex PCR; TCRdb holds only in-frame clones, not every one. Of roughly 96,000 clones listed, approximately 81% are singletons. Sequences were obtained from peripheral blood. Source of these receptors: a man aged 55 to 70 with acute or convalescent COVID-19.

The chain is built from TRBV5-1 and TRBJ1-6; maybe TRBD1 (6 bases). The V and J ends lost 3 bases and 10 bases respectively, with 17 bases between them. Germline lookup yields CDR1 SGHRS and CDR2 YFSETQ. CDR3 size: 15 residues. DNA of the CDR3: TGCGCCAGCAGCTCGTACAGGGCTGAAGGGTCACCCCTCCACTTT. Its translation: CASSSYRAEGSPLHF.

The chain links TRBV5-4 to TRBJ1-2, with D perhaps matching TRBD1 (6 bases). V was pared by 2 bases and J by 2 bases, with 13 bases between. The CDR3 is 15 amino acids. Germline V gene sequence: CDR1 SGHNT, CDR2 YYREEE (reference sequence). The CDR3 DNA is TGTGCCAGCAGCTTTGTAACAACAGGGAACTATGGCTACACCTTC. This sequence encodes CASSFVTTGNYGYTF.

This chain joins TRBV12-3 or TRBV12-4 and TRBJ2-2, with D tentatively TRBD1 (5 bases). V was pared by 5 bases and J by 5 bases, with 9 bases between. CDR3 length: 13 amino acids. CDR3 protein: CASSETVTGELFF. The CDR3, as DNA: TGTGCCAGCAGTGAGACAGTAACCGGGGAGCTGTTTTTT.

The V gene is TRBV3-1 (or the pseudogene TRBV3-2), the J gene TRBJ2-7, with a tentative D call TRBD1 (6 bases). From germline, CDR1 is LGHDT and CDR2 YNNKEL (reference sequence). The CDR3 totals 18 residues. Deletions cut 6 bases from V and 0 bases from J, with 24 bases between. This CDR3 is CASSLGGTSRGVSYEQYF. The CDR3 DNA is TGTGCCAGCAGTCTTGGGGGCACTTCTCGGGGAGTCTCCTACGAGCAGTACTTC.

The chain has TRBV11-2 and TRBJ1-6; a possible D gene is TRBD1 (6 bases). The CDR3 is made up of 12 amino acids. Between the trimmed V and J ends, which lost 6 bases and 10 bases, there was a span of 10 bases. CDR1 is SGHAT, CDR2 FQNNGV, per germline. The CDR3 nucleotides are TGTGCCAGCAGACAGGGTGGCTCACCCCTCCACTTT. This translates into CASRQGGSPLHF.

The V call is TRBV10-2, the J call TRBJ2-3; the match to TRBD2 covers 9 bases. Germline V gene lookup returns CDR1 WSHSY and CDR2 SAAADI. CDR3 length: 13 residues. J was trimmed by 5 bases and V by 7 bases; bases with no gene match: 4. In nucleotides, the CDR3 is TGCGCCAGCAAATTAGCGGGGGAAGATACGCAGTATTTT. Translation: CASKLAGEDTQYF.

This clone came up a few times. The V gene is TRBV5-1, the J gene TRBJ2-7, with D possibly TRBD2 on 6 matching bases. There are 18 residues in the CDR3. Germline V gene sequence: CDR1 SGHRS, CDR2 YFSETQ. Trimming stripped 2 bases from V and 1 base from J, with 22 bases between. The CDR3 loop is CASSFANFGGPGSYEQYV. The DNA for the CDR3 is TGCGCCAGCAGCTTCGCCAATTTCGGGGGACCTGGATCCTACGAGCAGTACGTC.

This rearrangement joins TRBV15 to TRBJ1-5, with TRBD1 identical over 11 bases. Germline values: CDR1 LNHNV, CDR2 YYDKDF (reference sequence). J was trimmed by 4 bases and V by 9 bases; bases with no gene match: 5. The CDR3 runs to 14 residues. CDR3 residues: CATRGTGGNQPQHF. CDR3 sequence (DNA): TGTGCCACGAGAGGGACAGGGGGAAATCAGCCCCAGCATTTT.

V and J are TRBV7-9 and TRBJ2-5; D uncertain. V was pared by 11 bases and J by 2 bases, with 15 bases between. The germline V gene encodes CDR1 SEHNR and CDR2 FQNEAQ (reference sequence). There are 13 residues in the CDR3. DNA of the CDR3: TGTGCCTATTCACCCTGGGCACAAGAGACCCAGTACTTC. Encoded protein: CAYSPWAQETQYF.

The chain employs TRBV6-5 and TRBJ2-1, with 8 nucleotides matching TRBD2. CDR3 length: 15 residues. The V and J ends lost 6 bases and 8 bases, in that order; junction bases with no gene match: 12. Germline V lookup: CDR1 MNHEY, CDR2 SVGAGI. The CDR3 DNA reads TGTGCCAGCAGGACCGGGACTAGTGTTTTCGATGAGCAGTTCTTC. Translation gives CASRTGTSVFDEQFF.

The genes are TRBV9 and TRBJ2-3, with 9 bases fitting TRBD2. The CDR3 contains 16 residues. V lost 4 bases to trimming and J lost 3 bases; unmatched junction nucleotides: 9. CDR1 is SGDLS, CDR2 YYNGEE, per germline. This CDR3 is CASSSRGRAGTDTQYF. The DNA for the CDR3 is TGTGCCAGCAGCTCTCGCGGGAGGGCCGGGACAGATACGCAGTATTTT.

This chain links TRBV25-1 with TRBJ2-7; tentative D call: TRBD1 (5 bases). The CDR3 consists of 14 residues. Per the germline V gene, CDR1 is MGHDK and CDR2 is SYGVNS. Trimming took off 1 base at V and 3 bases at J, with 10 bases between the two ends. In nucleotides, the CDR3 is TGTGCCAGCAGTGAATTTGGCAGGGACTACGAGCAGTACGTC. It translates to CASSEFGRDYEQYV.

CDR3 region: CASSPTTLAGEQFF. Written as DNA, the CDR3 is TGTGCCAGCAGCCCGACAACCCTCGCGGGAGAGCAGTTCTTC. The genes are TRBV6-2 or TRBV6-3 and TRBJ2-1, with D tentatively TRBD2 (6 bases). The germline gives CDR1 MNHEY, CDR2 SVGEGT. The CDR3 is 14 residues long. V was trimmed by 6 bases and J by 10 bases, leaving 19 bases between them.

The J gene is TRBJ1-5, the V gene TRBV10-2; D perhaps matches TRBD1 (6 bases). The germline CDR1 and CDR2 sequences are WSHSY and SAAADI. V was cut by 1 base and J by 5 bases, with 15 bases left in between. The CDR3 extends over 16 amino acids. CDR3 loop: CASSELSQGMHQPQHF. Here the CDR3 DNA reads TGCGCCAGCAGTGAGTTAAGTCAGGGGATGCATCAGCCCCAGCATTTT.

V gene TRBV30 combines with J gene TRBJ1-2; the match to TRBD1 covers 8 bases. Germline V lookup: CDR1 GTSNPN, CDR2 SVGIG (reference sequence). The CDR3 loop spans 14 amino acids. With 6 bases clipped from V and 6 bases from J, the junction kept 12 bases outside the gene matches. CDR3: CACLVGQGLNGYTF. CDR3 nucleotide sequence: TGTGCCTGCTTAGTTGGACAGGGCCTTAATGGCTACACCTTC.

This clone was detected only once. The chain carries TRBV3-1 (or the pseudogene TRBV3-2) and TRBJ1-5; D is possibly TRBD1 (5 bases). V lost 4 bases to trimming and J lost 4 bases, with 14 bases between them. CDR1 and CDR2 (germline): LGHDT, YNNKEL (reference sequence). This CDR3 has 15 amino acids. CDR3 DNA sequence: TGTGCCAGCAGCCCTCGGGGGGGGACGAATCAGCCCCAGCATTTT. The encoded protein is CASSPRGGTNQPQHF.

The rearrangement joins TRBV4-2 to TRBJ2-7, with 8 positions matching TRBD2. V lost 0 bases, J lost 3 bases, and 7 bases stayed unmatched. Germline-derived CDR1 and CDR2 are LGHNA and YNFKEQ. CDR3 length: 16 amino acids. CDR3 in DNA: TGTGCCAGCAGCCAAGATCTGGACAGCGGGGGCTACGAGCAGTACTTC. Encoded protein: CASSQDLDSGGYEQYF.